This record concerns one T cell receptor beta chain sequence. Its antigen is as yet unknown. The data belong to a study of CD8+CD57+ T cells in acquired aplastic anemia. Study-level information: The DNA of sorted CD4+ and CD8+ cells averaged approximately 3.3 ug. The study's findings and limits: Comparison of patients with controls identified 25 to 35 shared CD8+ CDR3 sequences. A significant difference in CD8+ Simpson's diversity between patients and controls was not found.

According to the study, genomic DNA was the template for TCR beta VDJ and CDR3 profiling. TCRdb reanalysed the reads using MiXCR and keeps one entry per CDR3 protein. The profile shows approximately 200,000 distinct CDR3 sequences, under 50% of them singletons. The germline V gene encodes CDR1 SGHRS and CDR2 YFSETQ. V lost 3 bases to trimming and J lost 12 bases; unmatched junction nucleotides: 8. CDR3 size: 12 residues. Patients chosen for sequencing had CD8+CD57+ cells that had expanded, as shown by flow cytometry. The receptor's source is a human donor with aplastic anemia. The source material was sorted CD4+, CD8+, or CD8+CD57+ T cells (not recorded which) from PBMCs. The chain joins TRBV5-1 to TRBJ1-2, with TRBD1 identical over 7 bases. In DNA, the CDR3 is TGCGCCAGCAGCTCGACAGGGAATGGAAACACCTTC. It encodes CASSSTGNGNTF. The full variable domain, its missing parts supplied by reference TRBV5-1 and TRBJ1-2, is KAGVTQTPRYLIKTRGQQVTLSCSPISGHRSVSWYQQTPGQGLQFLFEYFSETQRNKGNFPGRFSGRQFSNSRSEMNVSTLELGDSALYLCASSSTGNGNTFGSGTRLTVV.